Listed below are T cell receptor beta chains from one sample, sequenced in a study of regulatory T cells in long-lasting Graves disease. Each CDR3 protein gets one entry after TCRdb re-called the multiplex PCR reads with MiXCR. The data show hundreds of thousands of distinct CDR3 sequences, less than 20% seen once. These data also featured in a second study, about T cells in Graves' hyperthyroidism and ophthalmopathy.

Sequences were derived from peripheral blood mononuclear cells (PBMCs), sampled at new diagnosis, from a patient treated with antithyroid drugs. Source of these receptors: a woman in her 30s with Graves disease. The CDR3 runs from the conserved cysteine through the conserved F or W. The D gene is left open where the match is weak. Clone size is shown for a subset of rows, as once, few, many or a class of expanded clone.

CDR3nt: TGTGCCAGCAGCTTAAAACGGGAAAAACTGTTTTTT
CDR3aa: CASSLKREKLFF
abundance: -
len: 12
j_gene: TRBJ1-4
v_gene: TRBV7-2
d_gene: -

CDR3nt: TGTGCCAGCAGTTTATCAGGACAGGCGCGCGGCTACACCTTC
CDR3aa: CASSLSGQARGYTF
abundance: few
len: 14
j_gene: TRBJ1-2
v_gene: TRBV28
d_gene: TRBD1

CDR3nt: TGTGCCAGCAGCCTCCCGGGGGCAGGGACAGGGGTCACCAATGAGCAGTTCTTC
CDR3aa: CASSLPGAGTGVTNEQFF
abundance: -
len: 18
j_gene: TRBJ2-1
v_gene: TRBV7-9
d_gene: TRBD1

CDR3nt: TGTGCCAGCAGCACCGGGACAGTCCGCTCGGAGACCCAGTACTTC
CDR3aa: CASSTGTVRSETQYF
abundance: -
len: 15
j_gene: TRBJ2-5
v_gene: TRBV11-2
d_gene: TRBD1

CDR3nt: TGCAGTGCTAGAGATCTTACTAGTCCGCACTACGAGCAGTACTTC
CDR3aa: CSARDLTSPHYEQYF
abundance: -
len: 15
j_gene: TRBJ2-7
v_gene: TRBV20-1
d_gene: -

CDR3nt: TGTGCCAGCGGCCCTCTTGAAAGGACTGAAGCTTTCTTT
CDR3aa: CASGPLERTEAFF
abundance: many
len: 13
j_gene: TRBJ1-1
v_gene: TRBV7-9
d_gene: -

CDR3nt: TGCAGCGCCCAGGAAAACACAGATACGCAGTATTTT
CDR3aa: CSAQENTDTQYF
abundance: many
len: 12
j_gene: TRBJ2-3
v_gene: TRBV29-1
d_gene: -

CDR3nt: TGTGCCAGCAGCGCCATGGGGGGGCGGAACGAGCAGTACTTC
CDR3aa: CASSAMGGRNEQYF
abundance: few
len: 14
j_gene: TRBJ2-7
v_gene: TRBV9
d_gene: -

CDR3nt: TGTGCCAGCACCGAAACAAATCAGCCCCAGCATTTT
CDR3aa: CASTETNQPQHF
abundance: -
len: 12
j_gene: TRBJ1-5
v_gene: TRBV28
d_gene: -

CDR3nt: TGTGCCAGCAGCCCAGAGGGACAGGAGCTTTACAATGAGCAGTTCTTC
CDR3aa: CASSPEGQELYNEQFF
abundance: -
len: 16
j_gene: TRBJ2-1
v_gene: TRBV11-3
d_gene: TRBD1

CDR3nt: TGTGCCAGCAGCTCCGCCCAGACAGGTTACGAGCAGTACTTC
CDR3aa: CASSSAQTGYEQYF
abundance: -
len: 14
j_gene: TRBJ2-7
v_gene: TRBV6-1
d_gene: -

CDR3nt: TGTGCCAGCAGTGATTCCGGCAATCAGCCCCAGCATTTT
CDR3aa: CASSDSGNQPQHF
abundance: many
len: 13
j_gene: TRBJ1-5
v_gene: TRBV2
d_gene: -

CDR3nt: TGTGCCAGCAGCCCTCAGGGGAGAGGATACACAGATACGCAGTATTTT
CDR3aa: CASSPQGRGYTDTQYF
abundance: many
len: 16
j_gene: TRBJ2-3
v_gene: TRBV7-3
d_gene: -

CDR3nt: TGTGCCACCAGTGATTTGATGGGGGGAGAGACCGGGGAGCTGTTTTTT
CDR3aa: CATSDLMGGETGELFF
abundance: once
len: 16
j_gene: TRBJ2-2
v_gene: TRBV24-1
d_gene: -

CDR3nt: TGTGCCAGCAGTCTCAGAGGGGTTCTCACAACTAATGAAAAACTGTTTTTT
CDR3aa: CASSLRGVLTTNEKLFF
abundance: many
len: 17
j_gene: TRBJ1-4
v_gene: TRBV12-3/TRBV12-4
d_gene: -

CDR3nt: TGTGCCAGCAGTGCTATCCCCGCAGATACGCAGTATTTT
CDR3aa: CASSAIPADTQYF
abundance: many
len: 13
j_gene: TRBJ2-3
v_gene: TRBV28
d_gene: -

CDR3nt: TGTGCCTCCGCCGCGGCAAGCTCCTACGAGCAGTACTTC
CDR3aa: CASAAASSYEQYF
abundance: -
len: 13
j_gene: TRBJ2-7
v_gene: TRBV30
d_gene: -

CDR3nt: TGTGCCAGCAGCCCGGGACTTACGGAGCAGTACTTC
CDR3aa: CASSPGLTEQYF
abundance: few
len: 12
j_gene: TRBJ2-7
v_gene: TRBV5-4
d_gene: -

CDR3nt: TGTGCCAGCAGTAGGCCGGGTTCTGAGGATGAGCAGTTCTTC
CDR3aa: CASSRPGSEDEQFF
abundance: many
len: 14
j_gene: TRBJ2-1
v_gene: TRBV28
d_gene: -

CDR3nt: TGTGCCAGCAGCGCAGGGGCCGGCCAAGAGACCCAGTACTTC
CDR3aa: CASSAGAGQETQYF
abundance: once
len: 14
j_gene: TRBJ2-5
v_gene: TRBV9
d_gene: -

CDR3nt: TGTGCCAGCAGCCAAGATCAGGTTTCCTTCTCCTACGAGCAGTACTTC
CDR3aa: CASSQDQVSFSYEQYF
abundance: -
len: 16
j_gene: TRBJ2-7
v_gene: TRBV14
d_gene: -

CDR3nt: TGTGCCAGCAGCGCCGGTTTGGGGCTAGCTTACTACGAGCAGTACTTC
CDR3aa: CASSAGLGLAYYEQYF
abundance: -
len: 16
j_gene: TRBJ2-7
v_gene: TRBV7-2
d_gene: -

CDR3nt: TGTGCCAGCACTAGACTAGCGGGAGTCTCCTACAATGAGCAGTTCTTC
CDR3aa: CASTRLAGVSYNEQFF
abundance: many
len: 16
j_gene: TRBJ2-1
v_gene: TRBV27
d_gene: TRBD2

CDR3nt: TGTGCCAGCTCACCCCGGGAGGCAACGACTTACAATGAGCAGTTCTTC
CDR3aa: CASSPREATTYNEQFF
abundance: -
len: 16
j_gene: TRBJ2-1
v_gene: TRBV18
d_gene: TRBD2

CDR3nt: TGCAGTGCTAGACCATCACCCTGGGACCTCAAAGATGAAAAACTGTTTTTT
CDR3aa: CSARPSPWDLKDEKLFF
abundance: -
len: 17
j_gene: TRBJ1-4
v_gene: TRBV20-1
d_gene: -

CDR3nt: TGTGCCAGCAGTGTGGGGGGCAAGAGTAATGAAAAACTGTTTTTT
CDR3aa: CASSVGGKSNEKLFF
abundance: few
len: 15
j_gene: TRBJ1-4
v_gene: TRBV28
d_gene: -

CDR3nt: TGTGCCAGCAGCGGTAGGAGCGGGGGGGCTAGCACAGATACGCAGTATTTT
CDR3aa: CASSGRSGGASTDTQYF
abundance: -
len: 17
j_gene: TRBJ2-3
v_gene: TRBV11-3
d_gene: TRBD2

CDR3nt: TGCAGTGCTAGAGTATTGGAGACCGATGGCTACACCTTC
CDR3aa: CSARVLETDGYTF
abundance: many
len: 13
j_gene: TRBJ1-2
v_gene: TRBV20-1
d_gene: -

CDR3nt: TGTGCCAGCAGCTTTTGGAGGTCAGATACGCAGTATTTT
CDR3aa: CASSFWRSDTQYF
abundance: many
len: 13
j_gene: TRBJ2-3
v_gene: TRBV7-2
d_gene: -

CDR3nt: TGTGCCAGCAGCGCGGTAGGACAGGGTCACTATGGCTACACCTTC
CDR3aa: CASSAVGQGHYGYTF
abundance: few
len: 15
j_gene: TRBJ1-2
v_gene: TRBV9
d_gene: TRBD1

CDR3nt: TGTGCCAGCAGTTACTCAGGATTTGGAGTTGGGGGCAATGAGCAGTTCTTC
CDR3aa: CASSYSGFGVGGNEQFF
abundance: many
len: 17
j_gene: TRBJ2-1
v_gene: TRBV6-5
d_gene: -

CDR3nt: TGTGCCAGTAGTATAGCCGGGACTTGGACTAATGAAAAACTGTTTTTT
CDR3aa: CASSIAGTWTNEKLFF
abundance: -
len: 16
j_gene: TRBJ1-4
v_gene: TRBV19
d_gene: -

CDR3nt: TGTGCCAGCAGCTCTGCGGGACTAGCGGGAGCTAATGAGCAGTTCTTC
CDR3aa: CASSSAGLAGANEQFF
abundance: -
len: 16
j_gene: TRBJ2-1
v_gene: TRBV7-2
d_gene: TRBD2

CDR3nt: TGTGCCAGTAGAGCGACAGTCTCGGCCGGAAAACTGTTTTTT
CDR3aa: CASRATVSAGKLFF
abundance: few
len: 14
j_gene: TRBJ1-4
v_gene: TRBV19
d_gene: -

CDR3nt: TGTGCCAGCAGCTTCCGACTAGCGGGGGGGGCCTACGAGCAGTACTTC
CDR3aa: CASSFRLAGGAYEQYF
abundance: -
len: 16
j_gene: TRBJ2-7
v_gene: TRBV7-2
d_gene: TRBD2

CDR3nt: TGTGCCAGCAGCTGGACTAGCGGGTACTACGAGCAGTACTTC
CDR3aa: CASSWTSGYYEQYF
abundance: many
len: 14
j_gene: TRBJ2-7
v_gene: TRBV7-2
d_gene: TRBD2

CDR3nt: TGCAGCGTTGATTTGCCCTCGTCCTATGGCTACACCTTC
CDR3aa: CSVDLPSSYGYTF
abundance: few
len: 13
j_gene: TRBJ1-2
v_gene: TRBV29-1
d_gene: -

CDR3nt: TGCGCCAGCAGCTTGTGGACAGGGATAACCGGGGAGCTGTTTTTT
CDR3aa: CASSLWTGITGELFF
abundance: -
len: 15
j_gene: TRBJ2-2
v_gene: TRBV5-1
d_gene: TRBD1

CDR3nt: TGTGCCAGCAGCTTAGGGCCTACTAGCTACTCCTACGAGCAGTACTTC
CDR3aa: CASSLGPTSYSYEQYF
abundance: many
len: 16
j_gene: TRBJ2-7
v_gene: TRBV7-9
d_gene: -

CDR3nt: TGCGCCAGCAGCTTCGGACTAGCGGGAGAGGTCAAGGACTACGAGCAGTACTTC
CDR3aa: CASSFGLAGEVKDYEQYF
abundance: few
len: 18
j_gene: TRBJ2-7
v_gene: TRBV5-1
d_gene: TRBD2

CDR3nt: TGTGCCAGTAGCTATCCGGGACAGCCGCACACTGAAGCTTTCTTT
CDR3aa: CASSYPGQPHTEAFF
abundance: -
len: 15
j_gene: TRBJ1-1
v_gene: TRBV19
d_gene: TRBD1